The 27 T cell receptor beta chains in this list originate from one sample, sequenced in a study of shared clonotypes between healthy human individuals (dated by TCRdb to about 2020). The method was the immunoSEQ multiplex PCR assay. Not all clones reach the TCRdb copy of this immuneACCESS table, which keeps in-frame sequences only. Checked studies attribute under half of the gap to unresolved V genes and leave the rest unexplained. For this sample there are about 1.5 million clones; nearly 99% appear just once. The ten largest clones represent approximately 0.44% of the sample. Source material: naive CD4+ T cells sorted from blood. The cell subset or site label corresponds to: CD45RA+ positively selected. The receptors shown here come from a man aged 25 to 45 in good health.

DNA for the CDR3: TGTGCCAGCAGCTCCTTTCCGGGACAGGGGATGGATCAGCCCCAGCATTTT. Its translation is CASSSFPGQGMDQPQHF. The genes are TRBV11-2 and TRBJ1-5; 10 nucleotides match TRBD1. CDR3 length: 17 residues. J was trimmed by 5 bases and V by 4 bases; bases with no gene match: 11. The V gene's germline CDR1 is SGHAT and CDR2 FQNNGV. The whole variable domain, filled in from reference TRBV11-2 and TRBJ1-5, reads EAGVAQSPRYKIIEKRQSVAFWCNPISGHATLYWYQQILGQGPKLLIQFQNNGVVDDSQLPKDRFSAERLKGVDSTLKIQPAKLEDSAVYLCASSSFPGQGMDQPQHFGDGTRLSIL.

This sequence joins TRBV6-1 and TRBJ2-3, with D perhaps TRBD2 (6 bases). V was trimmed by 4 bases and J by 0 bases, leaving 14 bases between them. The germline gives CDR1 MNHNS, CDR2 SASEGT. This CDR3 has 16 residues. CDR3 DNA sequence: TGTGCCAGCAGTGCTGCGGGACCTTCTAGCACAGATACGCAGTATTTT. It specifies CASSAAGPSSTDTQYF.

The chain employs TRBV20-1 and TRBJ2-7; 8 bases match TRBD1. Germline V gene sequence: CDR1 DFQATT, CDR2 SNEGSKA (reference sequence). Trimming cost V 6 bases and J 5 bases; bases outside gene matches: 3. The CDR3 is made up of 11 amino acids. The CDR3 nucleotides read TGCAGTGCAAGGACAGGGAACGAGCAGTACTTC. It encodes CSARTGNEQYF.

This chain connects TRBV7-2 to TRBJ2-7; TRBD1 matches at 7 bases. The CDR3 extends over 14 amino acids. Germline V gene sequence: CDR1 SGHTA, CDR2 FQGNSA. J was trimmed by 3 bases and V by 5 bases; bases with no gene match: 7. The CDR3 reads CASSRGGSFYEQYF. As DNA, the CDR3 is TGTGCCAGCAGCCGAGGGGGCAGCTTCTACGAGCAGTACTTC.

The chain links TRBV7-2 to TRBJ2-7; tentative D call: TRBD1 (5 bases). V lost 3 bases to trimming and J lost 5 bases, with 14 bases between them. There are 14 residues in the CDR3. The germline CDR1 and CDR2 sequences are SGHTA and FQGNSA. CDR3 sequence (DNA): TGTGCCAGCAGCTTTCGGACATTGAACGACGAGCAGTACTTC. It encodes CASSFRTLNDEQYF. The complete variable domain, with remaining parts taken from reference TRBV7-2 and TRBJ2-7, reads GAGVSQSPSNKVTEKGKDVELRCDPISGHTALYWYRQSLGQGLEFLIYFQGNSAPDKSGLPSDRFSAERTGGSVSTLTIQRTQQEDSAVYLCASSFRTLNDEQYFGPGTRLTVT.

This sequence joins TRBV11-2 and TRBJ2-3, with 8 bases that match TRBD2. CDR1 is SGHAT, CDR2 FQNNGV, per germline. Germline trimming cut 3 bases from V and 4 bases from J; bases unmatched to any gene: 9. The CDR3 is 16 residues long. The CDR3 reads CASSFRSGKGADTQYF. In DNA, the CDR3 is TGTGCCAGCAGCTTTCGTAGCGGGAAGGGGGCAGATACGCAGTATTTT.

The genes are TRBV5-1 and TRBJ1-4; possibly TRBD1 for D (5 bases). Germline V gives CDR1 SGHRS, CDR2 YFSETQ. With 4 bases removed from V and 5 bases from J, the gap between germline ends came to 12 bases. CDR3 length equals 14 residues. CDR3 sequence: CASSLGLRNEKLFF. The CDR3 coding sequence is TGCGCCAGCAGCCTGGGACTGAGGAATGAAAAACTGTTTTTT. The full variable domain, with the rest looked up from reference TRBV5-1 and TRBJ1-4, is KAGVTQTPRYLIKTRGQQVTLSCSPISGHRSVSWYQQTPGQGLQFLFEYFSETQRNKGNFPGRFSGRQFSNSRSEMNVSTLELGDSALYLCASSLGLRNEKLFFGSGTQLSVL.

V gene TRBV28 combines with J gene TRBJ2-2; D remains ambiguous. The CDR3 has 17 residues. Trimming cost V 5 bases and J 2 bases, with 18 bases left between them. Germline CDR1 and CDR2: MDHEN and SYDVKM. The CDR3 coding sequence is TGTGCCAGCAGTATACGATCTGGGTCTATTAACACCGGGGAGCTGTTTTTT. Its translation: CASSIRSGSINTGELFF.

The CDR3 spells CASSLGPSRRHGEDTQYF. The CDR3 DNA reads as TGTGCCAGCAGCTTAGGACCATCTCGCCGGCATGGAGAAGATACGCAGTATTTT. The rearrangement links TRBV11-3 to TRBJ2-3; D remains ambiguous. Germline values: CDR1 SGHNT, CDR2 YENEEA. The CDR3 is 18 residues long. Trimming removed 1 base from V and 5 bases from J, with 22 bases in between.

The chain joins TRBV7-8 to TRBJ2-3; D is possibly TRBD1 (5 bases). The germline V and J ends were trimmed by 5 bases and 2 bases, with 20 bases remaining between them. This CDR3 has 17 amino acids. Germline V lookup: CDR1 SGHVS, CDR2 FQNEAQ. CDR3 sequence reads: CASSPKGRTTNTDTQYF. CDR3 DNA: TGTGCCAGCAGCCCGAAGGGTCGGACAACAAACACAGATACGCAGTATTTT.

The CDR3, as DNA: TGCGCCAGCAGCTTTGATCGGGATAGGCGGCAGTTCTTC. This gives the protein CASSFDRDRRQFF. V gene TRBV5-1 combines with J gene TRBJ2-1, with a possible D match to TRBD2 (5 bases). Between the trimmed V and J ends, which lost 2 bases and 12 bases, there was a span of 15 bases. Looked up from germline, CDR1 is SGHRS and CDR2 is YFSETQ. This CDR3 region has 13 residues.

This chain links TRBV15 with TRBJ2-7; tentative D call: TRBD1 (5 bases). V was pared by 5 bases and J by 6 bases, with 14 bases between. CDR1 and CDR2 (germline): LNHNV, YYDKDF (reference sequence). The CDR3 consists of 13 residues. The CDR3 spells CATSPIRAGEQYF. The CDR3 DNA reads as TGTGCCACCAGCCCGATCAGGGCAGGCGAGCAGTACTTC.

CDR3 in amino acids: CASSRGTGAADTQYF. The CDR3 nucleotides are TGTGCCAGCAGCAGGGGGACAGGGGCCGCAGATACGCAGTATTTT. The rearrangement uses TRBV7-3 and TRBJ2-3; the match to TRBD1 covers 10 bases. The CDR3 loop spans 15 amino acids. Germline lookup yields CDR1 SGHTA and CDR2 FQGTGA. Unmatched junction bases numbered 6, after V lost 5 bases and J lost 4 bases.

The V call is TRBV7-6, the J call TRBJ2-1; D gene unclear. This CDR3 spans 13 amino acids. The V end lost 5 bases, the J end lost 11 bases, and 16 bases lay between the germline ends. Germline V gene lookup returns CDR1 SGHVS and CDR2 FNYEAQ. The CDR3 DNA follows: TGTGCCAGCAGCCCCAAAGAAGGCGGCAAGCAGTTCTTC. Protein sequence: CASSPKEGGKQFF.

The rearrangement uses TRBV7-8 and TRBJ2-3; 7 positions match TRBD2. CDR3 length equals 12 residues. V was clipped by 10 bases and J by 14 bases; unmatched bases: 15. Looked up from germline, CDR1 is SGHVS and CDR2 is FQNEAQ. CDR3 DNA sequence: TGTGCCACCGGTTATGCGGCGGGAGTAGGGTATTTT. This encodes CATGYAAGVGYF.

CDR3 DNA: TGCAGCGTAGCCGGGACAAATGAAAAACTGTTTTTT. Translated: CSVAGTNEKLFF. This chain connects TRBV29-1 to TRBJ1-4, with D possibly TRBD1 on 6 matching bases. The germline V gene encodes CDR1 SQVTM and CDR2 ANQGSEA. V lost 6 bases, J lost 5 bases, and 10 bases lay in between. The CDR3 length is 12 residues.

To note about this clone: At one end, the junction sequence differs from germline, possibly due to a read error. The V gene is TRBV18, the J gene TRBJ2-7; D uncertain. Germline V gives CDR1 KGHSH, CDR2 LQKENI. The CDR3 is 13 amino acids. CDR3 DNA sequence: TGTGCCAGCTCACCGGCGCATTCCTTCGAGCAGTACTTC. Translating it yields CASSPAHSFEQYF.

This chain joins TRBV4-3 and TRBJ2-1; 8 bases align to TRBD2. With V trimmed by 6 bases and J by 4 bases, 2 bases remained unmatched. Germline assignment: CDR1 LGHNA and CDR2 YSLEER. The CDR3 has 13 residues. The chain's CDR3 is CASSLAGYNEQFF. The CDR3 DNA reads TGCGCCAGCAGTCTAGCGGGTTACAATGAGCAGTTCTTC.

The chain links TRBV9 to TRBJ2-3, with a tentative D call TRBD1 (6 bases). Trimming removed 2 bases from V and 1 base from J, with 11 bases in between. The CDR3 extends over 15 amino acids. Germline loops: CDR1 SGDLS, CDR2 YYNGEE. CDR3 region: CASSVLRTGTDTQYF. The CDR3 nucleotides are TGTGCCAGCAGCGTCCTCCGGACAGGCACAGATACGCAGTATTTT.

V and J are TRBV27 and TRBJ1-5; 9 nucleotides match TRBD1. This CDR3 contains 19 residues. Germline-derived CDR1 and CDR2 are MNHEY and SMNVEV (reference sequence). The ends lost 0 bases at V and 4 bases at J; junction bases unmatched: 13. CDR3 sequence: CASSLSIRGRDRGNQPQHF. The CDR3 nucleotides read TGTGCCAGCAGTTTATCGATAAGGGGTCGCGACAGGGGGAATCAGCCCCAGCATTTT.

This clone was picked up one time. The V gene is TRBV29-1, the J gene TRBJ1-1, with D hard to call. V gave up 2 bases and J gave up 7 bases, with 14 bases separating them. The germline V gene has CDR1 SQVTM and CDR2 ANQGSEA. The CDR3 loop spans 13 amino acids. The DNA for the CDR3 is TGCAGCGTTGAATCTGGGTTGACCTATGAAGCTTTCTTT. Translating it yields CSVESGLTYEAFF.

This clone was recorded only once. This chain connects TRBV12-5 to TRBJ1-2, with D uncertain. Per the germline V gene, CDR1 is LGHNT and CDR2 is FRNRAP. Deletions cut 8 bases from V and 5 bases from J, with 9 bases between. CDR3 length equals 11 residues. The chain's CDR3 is CASSPGYGYTF. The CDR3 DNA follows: TGTGCTAGTTCCCCAGGATATGGCTACACCTTC.

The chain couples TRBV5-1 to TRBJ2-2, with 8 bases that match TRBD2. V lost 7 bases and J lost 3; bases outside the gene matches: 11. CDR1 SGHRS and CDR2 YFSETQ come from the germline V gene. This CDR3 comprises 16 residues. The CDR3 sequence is CASVDTGGRDTGELFF. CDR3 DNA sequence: TGCGCCAGCGTCGATACGGGAGGGCGGGACACCGGGGAGCTGTTTTTT.

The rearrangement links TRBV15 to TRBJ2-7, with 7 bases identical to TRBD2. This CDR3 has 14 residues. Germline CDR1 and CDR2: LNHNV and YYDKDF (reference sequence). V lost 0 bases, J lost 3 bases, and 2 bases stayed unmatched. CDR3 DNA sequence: TGTGCCACCAGCAGAGAGGGGGGGGACTACGAGCAGTACTTC. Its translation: CATSREGGDYEQYF.

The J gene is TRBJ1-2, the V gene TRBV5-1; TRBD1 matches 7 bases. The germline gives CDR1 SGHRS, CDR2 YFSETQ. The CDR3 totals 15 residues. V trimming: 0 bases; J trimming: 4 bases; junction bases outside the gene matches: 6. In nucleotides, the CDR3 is TGCGCCAGCAGCTTGGGGACAGGAGAGACCTATGGCTACACCTTC. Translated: CASSLGTGETYGYTF.

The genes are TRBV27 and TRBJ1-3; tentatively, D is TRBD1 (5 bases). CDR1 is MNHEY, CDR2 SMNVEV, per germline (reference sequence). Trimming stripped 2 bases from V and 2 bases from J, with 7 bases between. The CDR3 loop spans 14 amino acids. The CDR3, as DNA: TGTGCCAGCAGTTTAGGACAAACTGGAAACACCATATATTTT. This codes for CASSLGQTGNTIYF.

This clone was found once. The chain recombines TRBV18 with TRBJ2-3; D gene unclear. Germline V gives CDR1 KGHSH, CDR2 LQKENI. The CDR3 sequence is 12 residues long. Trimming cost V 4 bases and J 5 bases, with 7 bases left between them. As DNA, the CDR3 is TGTGCCAGCTCACTAGGGTTAGATACGCAGTATTTT. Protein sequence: CASSLGLDTQYF.